This T cell receptor beta chain appears in the sequencing data of a study of blood T cell repertoires in COVID-19. Study summary: The United States, Italy and Spain were the sources of the acute and convalescent COVID-19 samples.

The data were produced by immunoSEQ multiplex PCR, yet TCRdb's version contains in-frame clones alone and is incomplete. Here the sample spans about 300,000 clones, about nine tenths being singletons. The CDR3 is 17 amino acids. CDR1 LNHNV and CDR2 YYDKDF come from the germline V gene (reference sequence). The trim removed 3 bases at V and 7 bases at J, leaving 12 bases unmatched. The TCR sequence derives from a woman under 40 who had recovered from COVID-19. This rearrangement joins TRBV15 to TRBJ1-6, with 7 positions matching TRBD1. Source material: peripheral blood. The CDR3 nucleotides read TGTGCCACCAGCAGTCTAACCTCCGGGACAGTCAATTCACCCCTCCACTTT. This sequence encodes CATSSLTSGTVNSPLHF.